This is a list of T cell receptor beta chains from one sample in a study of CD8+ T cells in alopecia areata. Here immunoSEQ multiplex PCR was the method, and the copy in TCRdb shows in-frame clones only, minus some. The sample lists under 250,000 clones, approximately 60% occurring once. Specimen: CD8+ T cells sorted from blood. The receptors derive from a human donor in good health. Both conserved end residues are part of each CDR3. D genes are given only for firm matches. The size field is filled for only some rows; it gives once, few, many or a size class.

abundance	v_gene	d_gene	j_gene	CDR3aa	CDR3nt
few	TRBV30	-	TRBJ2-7	CAWSDQGYEQYF	TGTGCCTGGAGCGATCAGGGGTACGAGCAGTACTTC
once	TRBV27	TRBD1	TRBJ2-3	CASRPRGSADTQYF	TGTGCCAGCAGACCCAGGGGGAGCGCAGATACGCAGTATTTT
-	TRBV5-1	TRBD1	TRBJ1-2	CASSTTGQNYGYTF	TGCGCCAGCAGTACCACGGGACAGAACTATGGCTACACCTTC
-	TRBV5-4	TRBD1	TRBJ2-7	CASSRQGAYEQYF	TGTGCCAGCAGCAGACAGGGGGCCTACGAGCAGTACTTC
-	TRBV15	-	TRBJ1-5	CATSPARGTQPQHF	TGTGCCACCAGCCCCGCCCGGGGGACTCAGCCCCAGCATTTT
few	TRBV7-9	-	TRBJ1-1	CASSPSGNTEAFF	TGTGCCAGCAGCCCTAGCGGAAACACTGAAGCTTTCTTT
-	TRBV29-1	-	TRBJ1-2	CSVDWGVYGYTF	TGCAGCGTTGATTGGGGTGTCTATGGCTACACCTTC
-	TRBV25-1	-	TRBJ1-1	CASRVYTEAFF	TGTGCCAGCAGAGTCTACACTGAAGCTTTCTTT
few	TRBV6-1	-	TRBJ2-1	CASSESKGTDNNEQFF	TGTGCCAGCAGTGAATCTAAGGGGACCGATAACAATGAGCAGTTCTTC
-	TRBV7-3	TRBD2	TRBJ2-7	CASSSGTSGEQYF	TGTGCCAGCAGCTCCGGGACTAGCGGCGAGCAGTACTTC
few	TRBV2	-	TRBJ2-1	CASGSGTNNEQFF	TGTGCCAGCGGGTCGGGCACCAACAATGAGCAGTTCTTC
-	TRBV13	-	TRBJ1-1	CASSFGGPGTEAFF	TGTGCCAGCAGCTTCGGGGGGCCGGGCACTGAAGCTTTCTTT
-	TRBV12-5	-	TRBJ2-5	CASGQELGWQETQYF	TGTGCTAGTGGACAGGAACTAGGGTGGCAAGAGACCCAGTACTTC
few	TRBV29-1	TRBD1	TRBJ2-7	CSVRQGVYEQYF	TGCAGCGTTCGACAGGGAGTCTACGAGCAGTACTTC
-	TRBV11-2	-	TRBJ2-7	CASSLRDSSYEQYF	TGTGCCAGCAGCCTCCGGGACTCATCCTACGAGCAGTACTTC
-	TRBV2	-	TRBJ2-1	CASSPRGLVQFF	TGTGCCAGCAGCCCCCGAGGACTGGTGCAGTTCTTC
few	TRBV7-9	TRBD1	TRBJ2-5	CASSFRQGAGETQYF	TGTGCCAGCAGCTTCCGGCAGGGGGCAGGCGAGACCCAGTACTTC
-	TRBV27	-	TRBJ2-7	CATSQSGPYEQYF	TGTGCCACCAGTCAAAGTGGGCCCTACGAGCAGTACTTC
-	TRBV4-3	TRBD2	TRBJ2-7	CASSQDYPGGSYEQYF	TGCGCCAGCAGCCAAGATTATCCGGGGGGCTCCTACGAGCAGTACTTC
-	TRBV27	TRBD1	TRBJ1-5	CASGWTGMNQPQHF	TGTGCCAGCGGCTGGACAGGGATGAATCAGCCCCAGCATTTT
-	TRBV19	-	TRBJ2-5	CASSTRTAKETQYF	TGTGCCAGTAGTACACGTACAGCAAAAGAGACCCAGTACTTC
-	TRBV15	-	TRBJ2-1	CATSSLYEQFF	TGTGCCACCAGCAGCTTGTATGAGCAGTTCTTC
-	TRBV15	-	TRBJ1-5	CATSGPNQPQHF	TGTGCCACCAGCGGACCCAATCAGCCCCAGCATTTT
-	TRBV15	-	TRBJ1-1	CATSGNTEAFF	TGTGCCACCAGCGGGAACACTGAAGCTTTCTTT
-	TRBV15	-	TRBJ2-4	CATSRGGYIQYF	TGTGCCACCAGCAGAGGGGGGTACATTCAGTACTTC
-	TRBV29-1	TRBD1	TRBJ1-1	CSVSGTEYTEAFF	TGCAGCGTTTCCGGGACAGAGTACACTGAAGCTTTCTTT
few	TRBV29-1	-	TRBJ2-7	CSVELTEPYEQYF	TGCAGCGTTGAACTTACAGAACCCTACGAGCAGTACTTC